A single sample is the source of the 3 T cell receptor beta chains below, sequenced in a study of vaccination effects on CD4 cells after COVID-19. No antigens are known for them. The ViraFEST assay expanded antigen-specific CD4+ T cells with viral peptide pools before sequencing. Culture proceeded for roughly ten days, and CD4+ T cells were then isolated. The healthy vaccine recipients, who had no prior SARS-CoV-2 infection, showed negative nucleocapsid antibodies. Sequenced by immunoSEQ multiplex PCR; TCRdb stores in-frame clones only, minus some. The sample comprises 77,000 or so clones, roughly 79% of which are singletons, and under 12% rests with the top ten. Sequencing was performed on CD4+ T cells from PBMCs cultured with SARS-CoV-2 spike peptides, taken before COVID-19 vaccination. These receptors were taken from a human donor who received a COVID-19 vaccine.

On this clone: A read error may account for a junction end that differs from germline. The identical CDR3 is also encoded by other nucleotide sequences in the sample. The V call is TRBV6-2 or TRBV6-3, the J call TRBJ1-1; TRBD1 might be the D (5 bases). Germline CDR1 MNHEY, CDR2 SVGEGT. CDR3 length equals 14 residues. The CDR3 sequence: CASSLRGTNTEAFF. In DNA, the CDR3 is TGTGCCAGCAGCCTAAGGGGAACGAACACCGAAGCTTTCTTT.

This chain links TRBV7-8 with TRBJ1-5; 9 nucleotides agree with TRBD1. The germline gives CDR1 SGHVS, CDR2 FQNEAQ. This CDR3 has 16 amino acids. V lost 6 bases and J lost 3; bases outside the gene matches: 9. The CDR3 sequence: CASRRNRGPSNQPQHF. The CDR3 nucleotides are TGTGCCAGCAGACGGAACAGGGGGCCCTCCAATCAGCCCCAGCATTTT.

This clone was counted between two and nine times. The chain is built from TRBV24-1 and TRBJ1-2; tentative D call: TRBD1 (5 bases). The V gene lost 4 bases and the J gene lost 4 bases, with 9 bases spanning the gap. This CDR3 region has 13 residues. CDR1 and CDR2 (germline): KGHDR, SFDVKD. The CDR3: CATSDSQGYGYTF. The CDR3 nucleotides are TGTGCCACCAGTGACTCCCAGGGCTATGGCTACACCTTC.